This paragraph covers one TCR beta chain sequence. The data were taken from a study of blood T cell repertoires in COVID-19. The CDR3 has 15 residues. CDR1 LGHNA and CDR2 YSLEER come from the germline V gene. After removal of 4 bases from V and 8 bases from J, the junction contained 5 bases not matched to a gene. This table comes from immunoSEQ multiplex PCR, and its TCRdb copy is limited to in-frame clones, with some not included. The table has 200,000 to 250,000 clones, about nine tenths seen once. The receptor was isolated from a woman aged 60 to 75 with acute or convalescent COVID-19. V usage is TRBV4-3 and J usage is TRBJ1-6; 10 nucleotides line up with TRBD1. The sequenced sample was peripheral blood. This chain's CDR3 is CASSPGTGAYSPLHF. The DNA of the CDR3 is TGCGCCAGCAGCCCCGGGACAGGGGCTTATTCACCCCTCCACTTT.